The text below deals with one T cell receptor (beta chain). This sample was taken from a study of blood T cell repertoires in COVID-19. Study in general: Acute-phase and convalescent COVID-19 samples originated in the United States, Italy and Spain. The cDNA or gDNA used as material had been derived from T cells, B-cell-depleted T cells, or PBMCs.

In the source study's methods: Amplification of reference gene primers provided the estimated nucleated cell counts. Produced via immunoSEQ multiplex PCR; TCRdb's table is partial and in-frame only. V and J calls and clone size are as listed in that table; D and trimming were resolved from the DNA. The profile shows hundreds of thousands of clones, 86% of them singletons. The CDR3 length is 15 residues. CDR1 is LGHDT and CDR2 is YNNKEL in the germline V gene (reference sequence). The V gene lost 5 bases and the J gene lost 0 bases, with 13 bases spanning the gap. The receptor was derived from a woman aged 30 to 39 with active or convalescent COVID-19. Sequenced input: peripheral blood. The chain is built from TRBV3-1 (or the pseudogene TRBV3-2) and TRBJ1-1; weak D call: TRBD1 (6 bases). The CDR3 protein is CASSARDIVNTEAFF. In DNA form, the CDR3 reads TGTGCCAGCAGCGCCCGGGACATAGTGAACACTGAAGCTTTCTTT.